This TCR beta chain appears in the sequencing data of a study of CD8 T cells in ankylosing spondylitis. Points from the study as a whole: Ankylosing spondylitis blood appeared to be characterized by a TCR beta motif of 8 or 9 highly homologous variants.

About this clonotype itself: Its antigen remains unknown.

Deletions cut 7 bases from V and 8 bases from J, with 15 bases between. The V gene's germline CDR1 is DFQATT and CDR2 SNEGSKA (reference sequence). The CDR3 spans 12 residues. The authors made TCR beta libraries by quantitative 5'-RACE with molecular barcodes. TCRdb reprocessed the 5' RACE reads via MiXCR and lists one record per CDR3 protein. Altogether roughly 280,000 distinct CDR3 sequences are present, 15% to 25% being singletons, with the ten largest covering roughly 7.3%. The receptor was isolated from a male donor with ankylosing spondylitis or in good health (not recorded which). Source material: blood, either unsorted or a sorted T cell fraction (not recorded which). The chain couples TRBV20-1 to TRBJ2-4; D is uncertain. CDR3 sequence (DNA): TGCAGTGTTACCCCGGATGGATACATTCAGTACTTC. Residues: CSVTPDGYIQYF.